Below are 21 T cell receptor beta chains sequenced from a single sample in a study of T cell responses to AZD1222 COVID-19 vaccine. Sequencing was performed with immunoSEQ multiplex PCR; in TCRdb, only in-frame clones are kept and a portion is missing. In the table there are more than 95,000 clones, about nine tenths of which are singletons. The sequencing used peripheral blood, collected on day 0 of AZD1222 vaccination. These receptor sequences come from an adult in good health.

The CDR3 nucleotides read TGTGCCAGCAGGTCAGACGGAGCCTACAATGAGCAGTTCTTC. Translating gives CASRSDGAYNEQFF. The chain employs TRBV28 and TRBJ2-1, with D unclear. The CDR3 totals 14 residues. Trimming took off 6 bases at V and 2 bases at J, with 11 bases between the two ends. Germline CDR1 MDHEN, CDR2 SYDVKM. The full variable domain, completed using reference TRBV28 and TRBJ2-1, is DVKVTQSSRYLVKRTGEKVFLECVQDMDHENMFWYRQDPGLGLRLIYFSYDVKMKEKGDIPEGYSVSREKKERFSLILESASTNQTSMYLCASRSDGAYNEQFFGPGTRLTVL.

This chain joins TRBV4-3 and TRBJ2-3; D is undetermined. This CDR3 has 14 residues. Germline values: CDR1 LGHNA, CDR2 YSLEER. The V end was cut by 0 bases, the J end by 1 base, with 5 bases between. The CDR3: CASSQEGGTDTQYF. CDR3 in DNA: TGCGCCAGCAGCCAAGAGGGTGGCACAGATACGCAGTATTTT.

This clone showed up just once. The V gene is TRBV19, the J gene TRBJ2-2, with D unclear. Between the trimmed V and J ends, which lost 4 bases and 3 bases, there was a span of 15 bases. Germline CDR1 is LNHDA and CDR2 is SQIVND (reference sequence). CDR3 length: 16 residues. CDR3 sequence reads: CASSKPPGRYTGELFF. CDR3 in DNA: TGTGCCAGTAGTAAACCACCCGGACGGTACACCGGGGAGCTGTTTTTT.

The CDR3 region has the DNA TGTGCCTGGAGTGAAATGGAGACCCAGTACTTC. This gives the protein CAWSEMETQYF. This chain joins TRBV30 and TRBJ2-5; no reliable D call. V was trimmed by 1 base and J by 5 bases, leaving 5 bases between them. Germline lookup yields CDR1 GTSNPN and CDR2 SVGIG (reference sequence). This CDR3 has 11 residues.

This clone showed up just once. CDR3 region: CASSQPDRVEGEQFF. CDR3 DNA sequence: TGTGCCAGCAGCCAGCCGGACAGGGTTGAGGGTGAGCAGTTCTTC. The chain is built from TRBV4-2 and TRBJ2-1; 8 positions agree with TRBD1. V gave up 3 bases and J gave up 9 bases; unmatched junction bases: 10. The CDR3 is made up of 15 amino acids. Germline V gene sequence: CDR1 LGHNA, CDR2 YNFKEQ.

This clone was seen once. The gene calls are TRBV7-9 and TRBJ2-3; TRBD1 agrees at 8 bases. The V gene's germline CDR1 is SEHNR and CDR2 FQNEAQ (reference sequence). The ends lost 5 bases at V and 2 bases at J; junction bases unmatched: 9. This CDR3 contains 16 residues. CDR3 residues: CASSAQGAKLTDTQYF. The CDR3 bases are TGTGCCAGCAGCGCGCAGGGGGCTAAACTCACAGATACGCAGTATTTT.

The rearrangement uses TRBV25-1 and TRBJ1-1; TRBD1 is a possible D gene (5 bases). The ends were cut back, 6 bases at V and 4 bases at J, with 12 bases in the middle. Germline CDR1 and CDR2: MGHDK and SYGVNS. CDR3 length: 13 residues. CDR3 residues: CASSGVGGTEAFF. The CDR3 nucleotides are TGTGCCAGCAGCGGGGTGGGGGGCACTGAAGCTTTCTTT.

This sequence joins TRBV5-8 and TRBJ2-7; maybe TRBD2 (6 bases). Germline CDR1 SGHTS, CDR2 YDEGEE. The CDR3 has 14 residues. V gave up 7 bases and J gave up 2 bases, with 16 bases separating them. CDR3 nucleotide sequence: TGTGCCAGCGGTCCGGGGAGGCTGACCTACGAGCAGTACTTC. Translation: CASGPGRLTYEQYF.

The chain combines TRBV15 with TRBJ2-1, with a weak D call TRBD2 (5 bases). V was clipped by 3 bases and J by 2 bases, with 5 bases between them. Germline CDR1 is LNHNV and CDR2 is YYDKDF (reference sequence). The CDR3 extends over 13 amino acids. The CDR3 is CATSSGAYNEQFF. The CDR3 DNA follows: TGTGCCACCAGCAGCGGGGCCTACAATGAGCAGTTCTTC.

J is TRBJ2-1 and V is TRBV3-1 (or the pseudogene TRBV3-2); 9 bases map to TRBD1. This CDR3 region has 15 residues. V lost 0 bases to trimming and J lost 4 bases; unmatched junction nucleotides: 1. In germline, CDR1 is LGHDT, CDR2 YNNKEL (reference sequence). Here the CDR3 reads CASSQEQGAYNEQFF. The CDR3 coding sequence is TGTGCCAGCAGCCAAGAACAGGGGGCGTACAATGAGCAGTTCTTC.

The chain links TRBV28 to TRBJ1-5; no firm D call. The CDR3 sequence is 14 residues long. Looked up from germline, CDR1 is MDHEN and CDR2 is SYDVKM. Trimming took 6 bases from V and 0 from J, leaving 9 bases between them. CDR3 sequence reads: CASSWGYSNQPQHF. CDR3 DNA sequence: TGTGCCAGCAGCTGGGGTTATAGCAATCAGCCCCAGCATTTT.

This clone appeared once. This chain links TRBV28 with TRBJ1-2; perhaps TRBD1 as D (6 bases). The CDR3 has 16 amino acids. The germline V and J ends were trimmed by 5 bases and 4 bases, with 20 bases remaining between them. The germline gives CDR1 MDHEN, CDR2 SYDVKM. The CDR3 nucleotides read TGTGCCAGCAGTCCTGGGGGCCTCCTTGGGGTCTATGGCTACACCTTC. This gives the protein CASSPGGLLGVYGYTF.

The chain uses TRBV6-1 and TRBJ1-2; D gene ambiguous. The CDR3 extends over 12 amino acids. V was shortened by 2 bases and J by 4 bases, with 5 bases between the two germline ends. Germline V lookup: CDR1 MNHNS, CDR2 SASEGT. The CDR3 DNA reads TGTGCCAGCAGTGAACGGTCCTATGGCTACACCTTC. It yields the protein CASSERSYGYTF.

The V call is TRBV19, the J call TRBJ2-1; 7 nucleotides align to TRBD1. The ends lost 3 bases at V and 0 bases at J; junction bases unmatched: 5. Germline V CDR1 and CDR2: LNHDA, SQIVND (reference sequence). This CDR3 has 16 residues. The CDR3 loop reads CASSISTGSSYNEQFF. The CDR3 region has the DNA TGTGCCAGTAGTATTTCGACAGGGAGCTCCTACAATGAGCAGTTCTTC.

The CDR3 sequence is CASSQGRYNEQFF. The CDR3 DNA follows: TGTGCCAGCAGCCAGGGACGTTACAATGAGCAGTTCTTC. The chain employs TRBV11-2 and TRBJ2-1; D might be TRBD1 or TRBD2, each matching 5 bases. Trimming took 5 bases from V and 4 from J, leaving 9 bases between them. CDR3 length: 13 amino acids. The germline gives CDR1 SGHAT, CDR2 FQNNGV.

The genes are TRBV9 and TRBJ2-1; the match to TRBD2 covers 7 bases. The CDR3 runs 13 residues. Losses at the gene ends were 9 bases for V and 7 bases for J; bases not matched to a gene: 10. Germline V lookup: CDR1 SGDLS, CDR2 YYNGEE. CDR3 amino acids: CATPREIANEQFF. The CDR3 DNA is TGTGCCACCCCGCGGGAGATCGCTAATGAGCAGTTCTTC.

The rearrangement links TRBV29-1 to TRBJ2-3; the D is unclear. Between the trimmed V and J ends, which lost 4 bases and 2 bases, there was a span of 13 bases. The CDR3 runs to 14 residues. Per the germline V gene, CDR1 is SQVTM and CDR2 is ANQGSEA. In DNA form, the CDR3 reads TGCAGCGTTGGATTTACGGTCACCACAGATACGCAGTATTTT. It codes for CSVGFTVTTDTQYF.

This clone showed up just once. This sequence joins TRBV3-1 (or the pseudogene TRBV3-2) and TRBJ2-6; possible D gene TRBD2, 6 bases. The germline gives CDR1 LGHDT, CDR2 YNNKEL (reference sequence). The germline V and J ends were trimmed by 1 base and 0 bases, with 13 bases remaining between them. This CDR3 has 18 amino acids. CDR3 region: CASSQGGGSGSGANVLTF. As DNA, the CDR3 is TGTGCCAGCAGCCAAGGTGGTGGTAGCGGCTCTGGGGCCAACGTCCTGACTTTC.

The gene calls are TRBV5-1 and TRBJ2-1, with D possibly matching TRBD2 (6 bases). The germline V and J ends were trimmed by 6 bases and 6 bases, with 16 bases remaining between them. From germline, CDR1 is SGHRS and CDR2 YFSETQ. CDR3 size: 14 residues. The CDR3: CASKSGTAANEQFF. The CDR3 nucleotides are TGCGCCAGCAAATCCGGGACTGCTGCCAATGAGCAGTTCTTC.

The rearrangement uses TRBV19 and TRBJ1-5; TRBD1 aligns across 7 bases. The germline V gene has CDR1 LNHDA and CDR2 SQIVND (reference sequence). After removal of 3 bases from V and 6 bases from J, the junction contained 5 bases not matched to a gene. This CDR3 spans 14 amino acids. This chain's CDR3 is CASSIDRAGQPQHF. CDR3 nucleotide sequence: TGTGCCAGTAGTATCGACAGGGCGGGTCAGCCCCAGCATTTT.

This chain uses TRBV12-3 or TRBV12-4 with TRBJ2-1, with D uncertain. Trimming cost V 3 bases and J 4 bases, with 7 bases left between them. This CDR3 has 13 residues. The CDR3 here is CASSFYGYNEQFF. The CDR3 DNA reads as TGTGCCAGCAGTTTCTACGGATACAATGAGCAGTTCTTC.